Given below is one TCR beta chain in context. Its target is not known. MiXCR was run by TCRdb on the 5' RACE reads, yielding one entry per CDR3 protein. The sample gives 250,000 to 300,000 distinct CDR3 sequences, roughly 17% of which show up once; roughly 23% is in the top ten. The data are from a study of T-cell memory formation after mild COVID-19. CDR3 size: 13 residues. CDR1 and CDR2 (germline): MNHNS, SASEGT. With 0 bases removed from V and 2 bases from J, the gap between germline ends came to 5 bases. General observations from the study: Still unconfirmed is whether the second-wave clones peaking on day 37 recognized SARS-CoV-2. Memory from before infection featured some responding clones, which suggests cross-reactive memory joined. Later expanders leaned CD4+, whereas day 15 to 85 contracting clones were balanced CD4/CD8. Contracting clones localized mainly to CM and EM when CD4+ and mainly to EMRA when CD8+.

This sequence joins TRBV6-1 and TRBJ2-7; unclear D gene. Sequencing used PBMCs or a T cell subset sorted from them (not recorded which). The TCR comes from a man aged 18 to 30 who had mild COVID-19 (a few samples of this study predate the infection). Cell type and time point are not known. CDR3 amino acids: CASSEARAYEQYV. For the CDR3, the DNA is TGTGCCAGCAGTGAAGCCCGGGCCTACGAGCAGTACGTC.